These T cell receptor beta chains were read from a single sample in a study of shared clonotypes between healthy human individuals. Sequencing used immunoSEQ multiplex PCR; TCRdb keeps in-frame clones, though not all of them. The sample consists of about 2 million clones, about 95% of them appearing once. Source material: naive CD8+ T cells sorted from blood. These receptors all come from a man younger than 35 in good health. Both conserved end residues are part of each CDR3. The D gene is left open where the match is weak. The size entry is marked missing in some rows and otherwise reads once, few, many or a size class.

>TRBD1|once|TRBJ2-7|16|TRBV4-1
TGCGCCAGCAGCCAAGAGGGGACAGGGAGCGCCTACGAGCAGTACTTC
CASSQEGTGSAYEQYF
>TRBD2|-|TRBJ2-1|17|TRBV4-1
TGCGCCAGCAGCCAAGAAGATTATGGACTAGTGAACAATGAGCAGTTCTTC
CASSQEDYGLVNNEQFF
>TRBD1|-|TRBJ2-3|13|TRBV2
TGTGCCAGCAGGGCGGGACAGGGCTATACGCAGTATTTT
CASRAGQGYTQYF
>-|-|TRBJ1-2|14|TRBV7-8
TGTGCCAGCAGCTTTGGGGAAGGTTCCTATGGCTACACCTTC
CASSFGEGSYGYTF
>TRBD2|-|TRBJ2-3|14|TRBV30
TGTGCATACGGGACTAGCGGGCCAACAGATACGCAGTATTTT
CAYGTSGPTDTQYF
>-|-|TRBJ2-3|17|TRBV9
TGTGCCAGCAGCGTAGCGAGCGGGCTGGGCGAGTCAGATACGCAGTATTTT
CASSVASGLGESDTQYF
>TRBD2|-|TRBJ2-1|16|TRBV7-6
TGTGCCAGCAGCTCACTAGCGGGAGGACCTGGGGATGAGCAGTTCTTC
CASSSLAGGPGDEQFF
>-|-|TRBJ1-3|11|TRBV11-2
TGTGCCAGCAGCTTGGGGGAGGCCATATATTTT
CASSLGEAIYF
>-|-|TRBJ2-1|12|TRBV5-6
TGTGCCAGCAGCGTTACTCCTTCTGAGCAGTTCTTC
CASSVTPSEQFF
>-|once|TRBJ2-1|14|TRBV27
TGTGCCAGCAGTTTACTCCGGACGGACAATGAGCAGTTCTTC
CASSLLRTDNEQFF
>TRBD1|-|TRBJ1-1|14|TRBV11-2
TGTGCCAGCAAAACGACAGGGGGCGGCACTGAAGCTTTCTTT
CASKTTGGGTEAFF
>-|-|TRBJ2-7|12|TRBV15
TGTGCCACCAGCAGAACAGGCTACGAGCAGTACTTC
CATSRTGYEQYF
>-|-|TRBJ2-3|16|TRBV10-2
TGCGCCAGCAGTGATGCAATGACTAGTCAAGAATATACGCAGTATTTT
CASSDAMTSQEYTQYF
>-|-|TRBJ2-7|15|TRBV7-8
TGTGCCAGCAGCTTAGCGGTTCCGGGAAGGGGCGAGCAGTACTTC
CASSLAVPGRGEQYF
>-|once|TRBJ1-1|13|TRBV7-8
TGTGCCAGCAGCCCTGGACAGTCCACTGAAGCTTTCTTT
CASSPGQSTEAFF
>-|-|TRBJ2-5|15|TRBV7-3
TGTGCCAGCAGCTTAGCAGGGGGGGCGCAAGAGACCCAGTACTTC
CASSLAGGAQETQYF
>TRBD1|-|TRBJ2-3|15|TRBV9
TGTGCCAGCAGCGTAGAGACAGGGGGCCGAGATACGCAGTATTTT
CASSVETGGRDTQYF
>-|-|TRBJ2-1|13|TRBV7-9
TGTGCCAGCAGCCCCAAGGGTGACAATGAGCAGTTCTTC
CASSPKGDNEQFF
>TRBD2|-|TRBJ2-5|18|TRBV7-9
TGTGCCAGCAGCTCCACGATTTCGTCCAGCGGGAGAGAAGAGACCCAGTACTTC
CASSSTISSSGREETQYF
>TRBD1|-|TRBJ1-5|15|TRBV10-2
TGCGCCAGCAGTTCCAGGACAGGGAACAATCAGCCCCAGCATTTT
CASSSRTGNNQPQHF
>-|-|TRBJ1-1|14|TRBV15
TGTGCCACCAGCACACCAAAAGAGAACACTGAAGCTTTCTTT
CATSTPKENTEAFF
>-|-|TRBJ1-2|14|TRBV28
TGTGCCAGCAGTTTATGGGGGTTTGGGGATGGCTACACCTTC
CASSLWGFGDGYTF
>TRBD1|-|TRBJ2-2|15|TRBV7-6
TGTGCCAGCCTAAAGGGACAGGGGAACACCGGGGAGCTGTTTTTT
CASLKGQGNTGELFF
>-|-|TRBJ1-2|15|TRBV6-1
TGTGCCAGCAGTGATTCAGCCGGGGGCGACTATGGCTACACCTTC
CASSDSAGGDYGYTF
>-|-|TRBJ1-3|13|TRBV30
TGTGCCTGGAGTGTACTATCTGGAAACACCATATATTTT
CAWSVLSGNTIYF
>TRBD1|-|TRBJ2-6|18|TRBV7-9
TGTGCCAGCAGCAGCCGGGACAGCTCCCTCTCTGGGGCCAACGTCCTGACTTTC
CASSSRDSSLSGANVLTF
>-|-|TRBJ2-7|14|TRBV5-8
TGTGCCAGCAGCTCCGGGACAAACTCCTACGAGCAGTACTTC
CASSSGTNSYEQYF
>TRBD1|-|TRBJ1-6|13|TRBV19
TGTGCCAGTATGGCAGGGGGGAATTCACCCCTCCACTTT
CASMAGGNSPLHF
>TRBD1|-|TRBJ1-6|14|TRBV15
TGTGCCACCAGCTTCCGGGACAGGAATTCACCCCTCCACTTT
CATSFRDRNSPLHF
>-|once|TRBJ2-3|17|TRBV13
TGTGCCAGCAGCTTGCCCCTGGGGGGTAGGAACACAGATACGCAGTATTTT
CASSLPLGGRNTDTQYF
>TRBD1|-|TRBJ1-2|16|TRBV9
TGTGCCAGCAGCGGGTTGCAGGACAGGGAGTACTATGGCTACACCTTC
CASSGLQDREYYGYTF
>-|-|TRBJ1-2|12|TRBV5-4
TGTGCCAGCAGAGGGATGCACTATGGCTACACCTTC
CASRGMHYGYTF
>-|-|TRBJ1-2|14|TRBV28
TGTGCCAGCAGTACGGGCTCCTCTAACTATGGCTACACCTTC
CASSTGSSNYGYTF
>-|-|TRBJ2-5|16|TRBV5-6
TGTGCCAGCAGCTTGGTGGTGGAGAGACTAGGAGAGACCCAGTACTTC
CASSLVVERLGETQYF
>-|-|TRBJ1-5|13|TRBV27
TGTGCCAGCAGTTTGAACCAGGGACAGCCCCAGCATTTT
CASSLNQGQPQHF
>-|-|TRBJ1-5|15|TRBV4-3
TGCGCCAGCAGCCGGGTTTTGGATAGCAATCAGCCCCAGCATTTT
CASSRVLDSNQPQHF
>-|-|TRBJ2-5|11|TRBV20-1
TGCAGTGCGGCAGGGTATTGGTCCCAGTACTTC
CSAAGYWSQYF
>TRBD2|once|TRBJ2-3|16|TRBV5-1
TGCGCCAGCAGCGTCGGACTAGCCAAAGGTACAGATACGCAGTATTTT
CASSVGLAKGTDTQYF
>TRBD2|once|TRBJ2-7|18|TRBV19
TGTGCCAGTAGTCTAGATTTTTTTAGGACTAGCGGCTCCTACGAGCAGTACTTC
CASSLDFFRTSGSYEQYF
>-|-|TRBJ2-2|16|TRBV10-3
TGTGCCATCAGTGAGTCGACCCCATGGGGCACCGGGGAGCTGTTTTTT
CAISESTPWGTGELFF
>-|-|TRBJ2-5|13|TRBV4-2
TGTGCCAGCAGCCAACTAGAGTGGGAGACCCAGTACTTC
CASSQLEWETQYF
>TRBD2|-|TRBJ2-3|15|TRBV30
TGTGCCTGGAATAGGGGCGGGAGGGCTGGAGATACGCAGTATTTT
CAWNRGGRAGDTQYF
>-|-|TRBJ1-5|15|TRBV7-9
TGTGCCAGCAGCTTTGAGACAGGAGAAGGTCAGCCCCAGCATTTT
CASSFETGEGQPQHF
>-|-|TRBJ2-6|20|TRBV6-1
TGTGCCAGCAGTGAAGCGCGCGGCGGGCTCGCCTTATCTGGGGCCAACGTCCTGACTTTC
CASSEARGGLALSGANVLTF
>-|-|TRBJ1-1|14|TRBV2
TGTGCCAGCAGTGATTGGGGGAGGAATACTGAAGCTTTCTTT
CASSDWGRNTEAFF
>TRBD1|-|TRBJ2-2|16|TRBV5-1
TGCGCCAGCAGCCCGGACAGGGGGATGTCACCCGGGGAGCTGTTTTTT
CASSPDRGMSPGELFF
>-|-|TRBJ2-7|14|TRBV27
TGTGCCAGCAGCCTCACAGGGTCCAGGTACGAGCAGTACTTC
CASSLTGSRYEQYF
>-|-|TRBJ2-4|14|TRBV7-9
TGTGCCAGCAGCTTACCGGAAGGCAAAAACATTCAGTACTTC
CASSLPEGKNIQYF
>-|once|TRBJ2-1|14|TRBV7-9
TGTGCCAGCAGCTTAACGGAGTCCTACAATGAGCAGTTCTTC
CASSLTESYNEQFF
>-|-|TRBJ1-1|12|TRBV25-1
TGTGCCAGCAGTGTCGGGAACACTGAAGCTTTCTTT
CASSVGNTEAFF
>-|-|TRBJ1-2|14|TRBV4-3
TGCGCCAGCAGCCCGGTCCGGCAGAACTATGGCTACACCTTC
CASSPVRQNYGYTF
>-|-|TRBJ1-5|15|TRBV6-1
TGTGCCAGCAGTGAAATGGAACAGAGCAATCAGCCCCAGCATTTT
CASSEMEQSNQPQHF
>-|-|TRBJ1-5|13|TRBV30
TGTGCCTGGAGTGAACAGGACAATCAGCCCCAGCATTTT
CAWSEQDNQPQHF
>TRBD1|-|TRBJ2-7|16|TRBV6-6
TGTGCCAGCAGACCCCAAACCGGGACAGGGAACTACGAGCAGTACTTC
CASRPQTGTGNYEQYF
>TRBD2|-|TRBJ2-3|16|TRBV7-9
TGTGCCAGCAGCTTAGTGGCGGGGGGGATGACAGATACGCAGTATTTT
CASSLVAGGMTDTQYF
>TRBD2|-|TRBJ2-5|16|TRBV4-1
TGCGCCAGCAGCCAAGACCTCGGGGGGGCCGTGGAGACCCAGTACTTC
CASSQDLGGAVETQYF
>-|-|TRBJ2-3|12|TRBV7-9
TGTGCCAGCAGCCTGTACACAGATACGCAGTATTTT
CASSLYTDTQYF
>TRBD2|-|TRBJ2-5|16|TRBV27
TGTGCCAGCAGTTCCCTCTTGCGGGGGGCCCAAGAGACCCAGTACTTC
CASSSLLRGAQETQYF